The 28 T cell receptor beta chains below were found in one sample sequenced in a study of blood T cell repertoires in COVID-19. Produced via immunoSEQ multiplex PCR; TCRdb's table is partial and in-frame only. Of about 230,000 clones in the sample, 83% were seen once. Sequenced: peripheral blood. The receptors derive from a woman aged 45-65 years with acute or convalescent COVID-19.

Only a few counts were recorded for this clone. The gene calls are TRBV6-5 and TRBJ1-1; D gene ambiguous. Deletions cut 7 bases from V and 12 bases from J, with 15 bases between. The CDR3 contains 11 residues. CDR1 and CDR2 from the germline V gene are MNHEY and SVGAGI. For the CDR3, the DNA is TGTGCCAGCATGGCAGGCCCGGTATCTTTCTTT. Protein: CASMAGPVSFF.

The chain employs TRBV18 and TRBJ2-2; 7 positions agree with TRBD1. Germline V gene sequence: CDR1 KGHSH, CDR2 LQKENI. CDR3 size: 19 residues. V was pared by 1 base and J by 5 bases, with 16 bases of the junction left unmatched. DNA of the CDR3: TGTGCCAGCTCACCACTGAAATATAATGGACAGGACTTAACCGGGGAGCTGTTTTTT. Its protein product is CASSPLKYNGQDLTGELFF. The entire variable domain, with the rest obtained from reference TRBV18 and TRBJ2-2, is as follows: NAGVMQNPRHLVRRRGQEARLRCSPMKGHSHVYWYRQLPEEGLKFMVYLQKENIIDESGMPKERFSAEFPKEGPSILRIQQVVRGDSAAYFCASSPLKYNGQDLTGELFFGEGSRLTVL.

The rearrangement uses TRBV15 and TRBJ1-1, with 8 positions matching TRBD1. Germline V lookup: CDR1 LNHNV, CDR2 YYDKDF (reference sequence). Losses at the gene ends were 3 bases for V and 6 bases for J; bases not matched to a gene: 12. CDR3 size: 16 residues. Here the CDR3 DNA reads TGTGCCACCAGCAGGGCTTATGGAGGACAGGGCCCTGAAGCTTTCTTT. This codes for CATSRAYGGQGPEAFF.

The chain carries TRBV11-3 and TRBJ2-1; TRBD1 matches 10 bases. Germline CDR1 reads SGHNT; CDR2 reads YENEEA. The CDR3 is 13 residues long. V shed 7 bases and J 9 bases; nucleotides not matched to a gene: 6. DNA of the CDR3: TGTGCCAGCACCGGACAGGGGGAAGGTGAGCAGTTCTTC. This translates into CASTGQGEGEQFF.

The chain has TRBV7-9 and TRBJ1-1; a weak D match, TRBD1 (5 bases). Germline V gene data show CDR1 as SEHNR and CDR2 as FQNEAQ (reference sequence). CDR3 length equals 15 residues. V lost 6 bases, J lost 0 bases, and 14 bases lay in between. In DNA, the CDR3 is TGTGCCAGCAGACCTGACAGACCCGTGAACACTGAAGCTTTCTTT. It yields the protein CASRPDRPVNTEAFF.

This clone was detected once. The genes are TRBV30 and TRBJ1-5; a weak D match, TRBD1 (6 bases). Germline CDR1 reads GTSNPN; CDR2 reads SVGIG (reference sequence). Trimming shortened V by 0 bases and J by 7 bases, and 13 bases separated the two germline ends. The CDR3 is 14 amino acids. DNA for the CDR3: TGTGCCTGGAGTGTAGGGGGAGGGGACCAGCCCCAGCATTTT. This sequence encodes CAWSVGGGDQPQHF.

This rearrangement joins TRBV9 to TRBJ2-3; 7 bases match TRBD2. Germline trimming cut 0 bases from V and 0 bases from J; bases unmatched to any gene: 4. The CDR3 runs 16 residues. The germline V gene has CDR1 SGDLS and CDR2 YYNGEE. CDR3 nucleotides: TGTGCCAGCAGCGTAGGTAGCGGGTACAGCACAGATACGCAGTATTTT. Protein sequence: CASSVGSGYSTDTQYF.

The chain has TRBV5-4 and TRBJ1-2, with 9 bases aligning to TRBD1. Trimming took 7 bases from V and 4 from J; bases not matched to a gene: 8. CDR3 size: 14 residues. Germline V CDR1 and CDR2: SGHNT, YYREEE (reference sequence). In DNA, the CDR3 is TGTGCCAGCGGAACCCCGGACAGGGGCTATGGCTACACCTTC. Amino acids: CASGTPDRGYGYTF. The entire variable domain, with the rest obtained from reference TRBV5-4 and TRBJ1-2, is as follows: ETGVTQSPTHLIKTRGQQVTLRCSSQSGHNTVSWYQQALGQGPQFIFQYYREEENGRGNFPPRFSGLQFPNYSSELNVNALELDDSALYLCASGTPDRGYGYTFGSGTRLTVV.

The rearrangement links TRBV6-5 to TRBJ1-2; possibly TRBD1 for D (5 bases). This CDR3 comprises 16 residues. Trimming removed 1 base from V and 5 bases from J, with 17 bases in between. Looked up from germline, CDR1 is MNHEY and CDR2 is SVGAGI. The CDR3 nucleotides read TGTGCCAGCAGTTACTGGGGCGGGGGTCCCAATTATGGCTACACCTTC. This translates into CASSYWGGGPNYGYTF.

The V and J genes are TRBV3-1 (or the pseudogene TRBV3-2) and TRBJ2-1; 7 bases agree with TRBD1. The CDR3 loop spans 15 amino acids. V was pared by 1 base and J by 5 bases, with 5 bases of the junction left unmatched. CDR1 is LGHDT and CDR2 is YNNKEL in the germline V gene (reference sequence). CDR3 loop: CASSQAVTGDNEQFF. CDR3 DNA sequence: TGTGCCAGCAGCCAAGCCGTTACAGGGGACAATGAGCAGTTCTTC.

This clone was found once. J is TRBJ1-2 and V is TRBV30; D unresolved. Germline V lookup: CDR1 GTSNPN, CDR2 SVGIG (reference sequence). V lost 2 bases and J lost 4, with 5 bases in between. The CDR3 totals 11 residues. The CDR3: CAWSTVYGYTF. CDR3 nucleotides: TGTGCCTGGAGTACTGTCTATGGCTACACCTTC.

This clone was seen once. The chain uses TRBV5-5 and TRBJ2-7; 7 bases fit TRBD1. The CDR3 contains 13 residues. The germline V gene has CDR1 SGHKS and CDR2 YYEKEE (reference sequence). J gave up 3 bases and V 4 bases, and 4 bases lay outside the gene matches. The CDR3 protein is CASSDRVRYEQYF. In DNA, the CDR3 is TGTGCCAGCAGCGACAGGGTTCGCTACGAGCAGTACTTC.

The chain uses TRBV4-1 and TRBJ2-4; tentative D call: TRBD2 (6 bases). Per germline, CDR1 MGHRA and CDR2 YSYEKL. Trimming stripped 2 bases from V and 4 bases from J, with 15 bases between. The CDR3 loop spans 16 amino acids. The CDR3 nucleotides are TGCGCCAGCAGCCAAAGGGGCGGGACTCGAAAAAACATTCAGTACTTC. Protein: CASSQRGGTRKNIQYF.

V gene TRBV5-1 combines with J gene TRBJ1-4; TRBD1 matches 7 bases. The CDR3 is 14 amino acids. Unmatched junction bases numbered 9, after V lost 6 bases and J lost 7 bases. From germline, CDR1 is SGHRS and CDR2 YFSETQ. The CDR3 DNA sequence: TGCGCCAGCACGGCGGTACAGGGGACTGAAAAACTGTTTTTT. Translated: CASTAVQGTEKLFF.

The CDR3 DNA reads TGTGCCAGCAGCTTAACTAGCGGGAGGCCCTCCTACAATGAGCAGTTCTTC. Protein: CASSLTSGRPSYNEQFF. The chain couples TRBV13 to TRBJ2-1; 12 bases are a match to TRBD2. CDR1 PRHDT and CDR2 FYEKMQ come from the germline V gene (reference sequence). The CDR3 loop spans 17 amino acids. The V and J ends lost 2 bases and 0 bases, in that order; junction bases with no gene match: 2.

This chain links TRBV7-2 with TRBJ2-5; D is possibly TRBD2 (6 bases). V was shortened by 5 bases and J by 7 bases, with 17 bases between the two germline ends. CDR1 is SGHTA and CDR2 is FQGNSA in the germline V gene. The CDR3 extends over 14 amino acids. CDR3 region: CASSPGTGPGTQYF. The CDR3 DNA reads as TGTGCCAGCAGCCCAGGGACTGGTCCGGGGACCCAGTACTTC.

V usage is TRBV4-1 and J usage is TRBJ2-5; 14 nucleotides line up with TRBD2. V gave up 0 bases and J gave up 2 bases; unmatched junction bases: 5. This CDR3 region has 18 residues. From germline, CDR1 is MGHRA and CDR2 YSYEKL. The CDR3 protein is CASSQDGGLAGVQETQYF. In nucleotides, the CDR3 is TGCGCCAGCAGCCAAGATGGGGGACTAGCGGGAGTGCAAGAGACCCAGTACTTC.

The chain couples TRBV28 to TRBJ1-1, with D maybe TRBD1 (6 bases). The germline V gene encodes CDR1 MDHEN and CDR2 SYDVKM. Trimming cost V 6 bases and J 5 bases, with 16 bases left between them. The CDR3 contains 14 residues. CDR3 nucleotides: TGTGCCAGCAGCCGCTATGAGGGGGATACTGAAGCTTTCTTT. It yields the protein CASSRYEGDTEAFF.

This clone was counted a few times. The V and J genes are TRBV11-2 and TRBJ2-1; 8 bases align to TRBD2. V was pared by 2 bases and J by 4 bases, with 4 bases of the junction left unmatched. The CDR3 is 15 amino acids. CDR1 and CDR2 (germline): SGHAT, FQNNGV. CDR3 in amino acids: CASSLTLAEYNEQFF. Written as DNA, the CDR3 is TGTGCCAGCAGCTTAACACTAGCGGAGTACAATGAGCAGTTCTTC.

In the case of this clone: A junction boundary mismatches the germline segment, possibly from a read error. The J gene is TRBJ2-4, the V gene TRBV6-5; 12 bases match TRBD2. This CDR3 region has 12 residues. Germline CDR1 is MNHEY and CDR2 is SVGAGI. The CDR3 loop is CAARLAGDRLDF. DNA for the CDR3: TGTGCCGCCAGACTAGCGGGAGACCGATTGGACTTC.

The genes are TRBV6-5 and TRBJ1-4; D might be TRBD1 (6 bases). V gave up 7 bases and J gave up 8 bases, with 14 bases separating them. The CDR3 length is 13 residues. Germline V lookup: CDR1 MNHEY, CDR2 SVGAGI. DNA for the CDR3: TGTGCCAGCACGGGACACTCGGGAGAAAAACTGTTTTTT. It translates to CASTGHSGEKLFF.

V gene TRBV5-1 combines with J gene TRBJ1-1; D is unresolved. The germline gives CDR1 SGHRS, CDR2 YFSETQ. This CDR3 has 14 residues. The V and J ends lost 4 bases and 8 bases respectively, with 18 bases between them. The CDR3: CASSRIRGRKEAFF. In nucleotides, the CDR3 is TGCGCCAGCAGCCGAATCCGGGGTAGAAAAGAAGCTTTCTTT.

V gene TRBV6-5 combines with J gene TRBJ1-1; D not certain. Germline loops: CDR1 MNHEY, CDR2 SVGAGI. The V end lost 7 bases, the J end lost 3 bases, and 15 bases lay between the germline ends. CDR3 length: 14 residues. In DNA form, the CDR3 reads TGTGCCAGCACCACACTCGGGGAGGACACTGAAGCTTTCTTT. This gives the protein CASTTLGEDTEAFF.

The genes are TRBV11-2 and TRBJ1-2; tentatively, D is TRBD1 (5 bases). This CDR3 spans 16 amino acids. Trimming left V 4 bases short and J 6 bases short, with 21 bases between. Germline V gene sequence: CDR1 SGHAT, CDR2 FQNNGV. Here the CDR3 DNA reads TGTGCCAGCAGCTCAACCCGGGACTTTTTGCGGGATGGCTACACCTTC. It yields the protein CASSSTRDFLRDGYTF.

The J gene is TRBJ1-1, the V gene TRBV18; D is possibly TRBD1 (6 bases). The CDR3 contains 15 residues. Trimming removed 5 bases at V and 1 base at J, with 14 bases between. Germline CDR1 and CDR2: KGHSH and LQKENI. CDR3 DNA sequence: TGTGCCAGCTCAAGAAGACAGGCCTCGAACACTGAAGCTTTCTTT. Protein product: CASSRRQASNTEAFF.

The chain has TRBV19 and TRBJ1-2, with TRBD1 matching 8 bases. V dropped 3 bases and J dropped 8; count of bases not matched to a gene: 5. The CDR3 runs 13 residues. Germline CDR1 reads LNHDA; CDR2 reads SQIVND (reference sequence). The CDR3 nucleotides are TGTGCCAGTAGTATCTCGGACAGGGACGGCTACACCTTC. Translation gives CASSISDRDGYTF.

A few counts support this clone. This sequence joins TRBV7-2 and TRBJ2-4; 9 bases match TRBD2. This CDR3 is built from 15 residues. Germline assignment: CDR1 SGHTA and CDR2 FQGNSA. V shed 1 base, J shed 15 bases, and the junction held 13 bases outside the gene matches. CDR3 residues: CASSLEGSGSNGRYF. The CDR3 nucleotides are TGTGCCAGCAGCTTAGAAGGTAGCGGGAGTAATGGGCGGTACTTC.

The J gene is TRBJ1-2, the V gene TRBV2; 7 nucleotides match TRBD1. The length of the CDR3 is 16 residues. V lost 6 bases and J lost 8; bases outside the gene matches: 18. The germline CDR1 and CDR2 sequences are SNHLY and FYNNEI. This CDR3 reads CASSRLQVGGSYGYTF. The DNA for the CDR3 is TGTGCCAGCAGCAGGCTCCAGGTAGGGGGCTCTTACGGCTACACCTTC.